Listed below are T cell receptor beta chains from one sample, sequenced in a study of cytomegalovirus exposure and HLA in healthy donors. Method: immunoSEQ multiplex PCR; TCRdb's copy keeps in-frame clones and lacks some. The repertoire holds about 160,000 clones, 82% seen once, with more than 1.3% in the top ten. The specimen sequenced was PBMCs. Every receptor here comes from a girl aged 5-17 years in good health and CMV-seropositive. CDR3s include the opening cysteine and the closing phenylalanine or tryptophan. D genes are given only for firm matches. Size tells how often a clone was seen (once, few, many) or the class of an expanded clone, and some rows leave it out.

cdr3_nt cdr3_aa clone_size j_call cdr3_length d_call v_call
TGTGCCAGCAGTGGGGGGACTGTCCCTGGAGAGACCCAGTACTTC CASSGGTVPGETQYF - TRBJ2-5 15 - TRBV25-1
TGTGCCAGCTCACGAGAACAGGGGGCGCGGTACACTGAAGCTTTCTTT CASSREQGARYTEAFF once TRBJ1-1 16 TRBD1 TRBV18
TGTGCCAGCAGCCGAAACGGACTAGCGGGCCCTAGCACAGATACGCAGTATTTT CASSRNGLAGPSTDTQYF - TRBJ2-3 18 - TRBV21-1
TGCGCCAGCAGCCAAGAAGGGACAGGGACGTCCTACGAGCAGTACTTC CASSQEGTGTSYEQYF - TRBJ2-7 16 TRBD1 TRBV4-1
TGTGCCAGCAGCTTAGCGACAGCTACCTACGAGCAGTACTTC CASSLATATYEQYF - TRBJ2-7 14 - TRBV7-2
TGCGCCAGCAGCTTAGGACAGGGATACTATGGCTACACCTTC CASSLGQGYYGYTF few TRBJ1-2 14 TRBD1 TRBV5-1
TGTGCCAGCAGAAGAGGACAGGGCGCCTACGAGCAGTACTTC CASRRGQGAYEQYF - TRBJ2-7 14 TRBD1 TRBV6-1
TGCAGCGTCGGACAGGCCTACGAGCAGTACTTC CSVGQAYEQYF - TRBJ2-7 11 TRBD1 TRBV29-1
TGCGCCAGCAGCCAAGCCCCAACTCTCTACAATGAGCAGTTCTTC CASSQAPTLYNEQFF once TRBJ2-1 15 - TRBV4-3
TGTGCCAGCAGTCTAGCGGGAGGGCCCGGGTACGAGCAGTACTTC CASSLAGGPGYEQYF few TRBJ2-7 15 TRBD2 TRBV25-1
TGTGCCAGCAGCTACCGAGAGGCAGGGGATAGTCAGCCCCAGCATTTT CASSYREAGDSQPQHF once TRBJ1-5 16 - TRBV5-4
TGTGCCAGCAGCACAAAAACATACACAGATACGCAGTATTTT CASSTKTYTDTQYF - TRBJ2-3 14 - TRBV28
TGTGCCAGCGGGCCAAACCAGCATTTT CASGPNQHF - TRBJ1-5 9 - TRBV5-5
TGCAGCGTGATTAGCGGGGTGAGCACAGATACGCAGTATTTT CSVISGVSTDTQYF - TRBJ2-3 14 TRBD2 TRBV29-1
TGCGCCAGCAGCTTGGATTCTAGCGATGGCCATGAGCAGTTCTTC CASSLDSSDGHEQFF - TRBJ2-1 15 - TRBV5-1
TGTGCCAGCAGCTTCGAGGGTCGGACTGAAGCTTTCTTT CASSFEGRTEAFF - TRBJ1-1 13 - TRBV7-3
TGTGCCAGCAGTGAATCACTATCCGGGACTGAAGCTTTCTTT CASSESLSGTEAFF few TRBJ1-1 14 - TRBV25-1
TGTGCCAGCAGCTCCGACAGGGGTTCTAATGAAAAACTGTTTTTT CASSSDRGSNEKLFF - TRBJ1-4 15 TRBD1 TRBV7-9
TGTGCCAGCACCGCGGGGAATGAAGCTTTCTTT CASTAGNEAFF few TRBJ1-1 11 - TRBV6-1
TGCGCCAGCAGTCCGACGGACAGCCGCTATGGCTACACCTTC CASSPTDSRYGYTF - TRBJ1-2 14 - TRBV5-1
TGTGCCAGCAGTTGGAACTACTTGAACACTGAAGCTTTCTTT CASSWNYLNTEAFF few TRBJ1-1 14 - TRBV6-6
TGTGCCAGCAGCTTCTTCCTTCCTGGCTACACCTTC CASSFFLPGYTF - TRBJ1-2 12 - TRBV5-4
TGCGCCAGCAGCAGTAGCGGGGGTTACAATGAGCAGTTCTTC CASSSSGGYNEQFF - TRBJ2-1 14 TRBD2 TRBV5-1
TGTGCCAGCAGTTACACTAGGGATTCCTACAATGAGCAGTTCTTC CASSYTRDSYNEQFF - TRBJ2-1 15 - TRBV6-5
TGCAGCGTTGGCAGGGGTAAGAACACTGAAGCTTTCTTT CSVGRGKNTEAFF - TRBJ1-1 13 - TRBV29-1
TGTGCCAGCAAAACCGGGACTAGCGACTACAATGAGCAGTTCTTC CASKTGTSDYNEQFF - TRBJ2-1 15 TRBD2 TRBV2
TGTGCCATCAGTGAGTCGACAGGCAAACAAGAGACCCAGTACTTC CAISESTGKQETQYF - TRBJ2-5 15 - TRBV10-3
TGTGCCAGCAGCGCAGTCACCAATGAGCAGTTCTTC CASSAVTNEQFF - TRBJ2-1 12 - TRBV11-2
TGTGCCAGCAGTGAGACAGGGGACACCGGGGAGCTGTTTTTT CASSETGDTGELFF - TRBJ2-2 14 TRBD1 TRBV28
TGTGCCAGCAGAGAAACCCGCGCGGCCTATTTT CASRETRAAYF - TRBJ1-5 11 - TRBV2
TGTGCCATCAGTGAGGGGGACAGAGTATATACGCAGTATTTT CAISEGDRVYTQYF - TRBJ2-3 14 TRBD1 TRBV10-3
TGCGCCAGCAGCTTTCAGGGTTCCGCAGGGCAGTACTTC CASSFQGSAGQYF - TRBJ2-7 13 - TRBV5-1
TGTGCCAGCAGCGCCGGGCTAGGTGACAGGGCCTACGAGCAGTACTTC CASSAGLGDRAYEQYF - TRBJ2-7 16 TRBD1 TRBV9
TGTGCCAGCACCTACCGGGACAGGGATCCCATAAACACCGGGGAGCTGTTTTTT CASTYRDRDPINTGELFF - TRBJ2-2 18 TRBD1 TRBV9
TGTGCCAGCAGCCCCCGGAGCCTGAACACTGAAGCTTTCTTT CASSPRSLNTEAFF - TRBJ1-1 14 - TRBV6-5
TGCGCCAGCAGCTTTAGCGGGGGCTCCTACGAGCAGTACTTC CASSFSGGSYEQYF once TRBJ2-7 14 TRBD2 TRBV5-1
TGTGCCAGCAGCTTAGGAGTACTAGCGGGGGGCCAAGAGACCCAGTACTTC CASSLGVLAGGQETQYF once TRBJ2-5 17 TRBD2 TRBV11-2
TGCGCCAGCAGCCGGAGTAGGACAGGGGACTCGTATAATGAAAAACTGTTTTTT CASSRSRTGDSYNEKLFF - TRBJ1-4 18 TRBD1 TRBV4-1
TGTGCCAGCAGCTTGGGGCGGGAACAAGAGACCCAGTACTTC CASSLGREQETQYF few TRBJ2-5 14 - TRBV5-4
TGTGCCAGCAGTTTGCGTGGACAGGGACACACCGGGGAGCTGTTTTTT CASSLRGQGHTGELFF - TRBJ2-2 16 TRBD1 TRBV28
TGTGCCAGCAGCTTTGGGACAGGGGGCACAGATACGCAGTATTTT CASSFGTGGTDTQYF few TRBJ2-3 15 TRBD1 TRBV5-6
TGTGCCAGAAGCTTCCCGACAGGGTGCTCCTACGAGCAGTACTTC CARSFPTGCSYEQYF - TRBJ2-7 15 TRBD1 TRBV5-3
TGTGCCAGCTCAATGCAAAGACGAGGCCTTTATAGCAATCAGCCCCAGCATTTT CASSMQRRGLYSNQPQHF - TRBJ1-5 18 - TRBV18
TGTGCTAGCGCGCGGGGCTCTGGGGCCAACGTCCTGACTTTC CASARGSGANVLTF - TRBJ2-6 14 - TRBV12-5
TGTGCCAGCAGCTCCCGCTCGGGGGACAGATCCATGAACACTGAAGCTTTCTTT CASSSRSGDRSMNTEAFF - TRBJ1-1 18 TRBD1 TRBV9
TGCGCCAGCAGTGACAGCGGGGGACAAAACATTCAGTACTTC CASSDSGGQNIQYF - TRBJ2-4 14 TRBD2 TRBV10-1
TGTGCCTGGAGCTCCAGGTCTACGAAGTACTTC CAWSSRSTKYF - TRBJ2-7 11 - TRBV30
TGTGCCAGCAGGCCATCAGGGGGCGATCAGCCCCAGCATTTT CASRPSGGDQPQHF - TRBJ1-5 14 TRBD1 TRBV28
TGTGCCAGCAGCCGGCTGGACAGAGGGTCCAAGGCGATCTATGGCTACACCTTC CASSRLDRGSKAIYGYTF - TRBJ1-2 18 - TRBV4-2
TGTGCCAGCACCGGACAAAGAAACAATGAGCAGTTCTTC CASTGQRNNEQFF - TRBJ2-1 13 - TRBV2
TGTGCCAGCAGTCCCTTTCGGCAGCCCCAGCATTTT CASSPFRQPQHF - TRBJ1-5 12 - TRBV28
TGTGCCAGCTCACCACTAGCGGGAGGGCAAGATACGCAGTATTTT CASSPLAGGQDTQYF - TRBJ2-3 15 TRBD2 TRBV18
TGCGCCAGCAGCTTGGTCCTAGCAGATACGCAGTATTTT CASSLVLADTQYF once TRBJ2-3 13 - TRBV5-1
TGTGCCAGCAGCTTGGTTAGCGCCCTGAATGAGCAGTTCTTC CASSLVSALNEQFF - TRBJ2-1 14 - TRBV5-4
TGTGCCAGCAGCGGAACTAGCGGGGGCTACAATGAGCAGTTCTTC CASSGTSGGYNEQFF once TRBJ2-1 15 TRBD2 TRBV9
TGTGCCAGCTCACCGGATATAGGGGAAAACATTCAGTACTTC CASSPDIGENIQYF - TRBJ2-4 14 - TRBV18